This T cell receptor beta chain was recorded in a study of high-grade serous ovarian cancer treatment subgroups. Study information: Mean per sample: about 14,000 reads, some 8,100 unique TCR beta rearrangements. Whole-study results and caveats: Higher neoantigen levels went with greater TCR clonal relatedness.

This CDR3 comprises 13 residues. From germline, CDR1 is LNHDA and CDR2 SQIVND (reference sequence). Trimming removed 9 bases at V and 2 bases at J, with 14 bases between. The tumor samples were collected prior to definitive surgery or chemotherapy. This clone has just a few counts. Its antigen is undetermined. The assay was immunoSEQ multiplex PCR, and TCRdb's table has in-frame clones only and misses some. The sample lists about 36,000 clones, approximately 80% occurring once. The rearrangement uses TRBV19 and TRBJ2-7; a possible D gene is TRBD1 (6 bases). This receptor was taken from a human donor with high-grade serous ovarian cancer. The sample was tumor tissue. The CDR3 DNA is TGTGCCAGCAAGGGGGAAGGTCCCTACGAGCAGTACTTC. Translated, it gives CASKGEGPYEQYF. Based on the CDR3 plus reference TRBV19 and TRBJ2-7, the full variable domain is DGGITQSPKYLFRKEGQNVTLSCEQNLNHDAMYWYRQDPGQGLRLIYYSQIVNDFQKGDIAEGYSVSREKKESFPLTVTSAQKNPTAFYLCASKGEGPYEQYFGPGTRLTVT.